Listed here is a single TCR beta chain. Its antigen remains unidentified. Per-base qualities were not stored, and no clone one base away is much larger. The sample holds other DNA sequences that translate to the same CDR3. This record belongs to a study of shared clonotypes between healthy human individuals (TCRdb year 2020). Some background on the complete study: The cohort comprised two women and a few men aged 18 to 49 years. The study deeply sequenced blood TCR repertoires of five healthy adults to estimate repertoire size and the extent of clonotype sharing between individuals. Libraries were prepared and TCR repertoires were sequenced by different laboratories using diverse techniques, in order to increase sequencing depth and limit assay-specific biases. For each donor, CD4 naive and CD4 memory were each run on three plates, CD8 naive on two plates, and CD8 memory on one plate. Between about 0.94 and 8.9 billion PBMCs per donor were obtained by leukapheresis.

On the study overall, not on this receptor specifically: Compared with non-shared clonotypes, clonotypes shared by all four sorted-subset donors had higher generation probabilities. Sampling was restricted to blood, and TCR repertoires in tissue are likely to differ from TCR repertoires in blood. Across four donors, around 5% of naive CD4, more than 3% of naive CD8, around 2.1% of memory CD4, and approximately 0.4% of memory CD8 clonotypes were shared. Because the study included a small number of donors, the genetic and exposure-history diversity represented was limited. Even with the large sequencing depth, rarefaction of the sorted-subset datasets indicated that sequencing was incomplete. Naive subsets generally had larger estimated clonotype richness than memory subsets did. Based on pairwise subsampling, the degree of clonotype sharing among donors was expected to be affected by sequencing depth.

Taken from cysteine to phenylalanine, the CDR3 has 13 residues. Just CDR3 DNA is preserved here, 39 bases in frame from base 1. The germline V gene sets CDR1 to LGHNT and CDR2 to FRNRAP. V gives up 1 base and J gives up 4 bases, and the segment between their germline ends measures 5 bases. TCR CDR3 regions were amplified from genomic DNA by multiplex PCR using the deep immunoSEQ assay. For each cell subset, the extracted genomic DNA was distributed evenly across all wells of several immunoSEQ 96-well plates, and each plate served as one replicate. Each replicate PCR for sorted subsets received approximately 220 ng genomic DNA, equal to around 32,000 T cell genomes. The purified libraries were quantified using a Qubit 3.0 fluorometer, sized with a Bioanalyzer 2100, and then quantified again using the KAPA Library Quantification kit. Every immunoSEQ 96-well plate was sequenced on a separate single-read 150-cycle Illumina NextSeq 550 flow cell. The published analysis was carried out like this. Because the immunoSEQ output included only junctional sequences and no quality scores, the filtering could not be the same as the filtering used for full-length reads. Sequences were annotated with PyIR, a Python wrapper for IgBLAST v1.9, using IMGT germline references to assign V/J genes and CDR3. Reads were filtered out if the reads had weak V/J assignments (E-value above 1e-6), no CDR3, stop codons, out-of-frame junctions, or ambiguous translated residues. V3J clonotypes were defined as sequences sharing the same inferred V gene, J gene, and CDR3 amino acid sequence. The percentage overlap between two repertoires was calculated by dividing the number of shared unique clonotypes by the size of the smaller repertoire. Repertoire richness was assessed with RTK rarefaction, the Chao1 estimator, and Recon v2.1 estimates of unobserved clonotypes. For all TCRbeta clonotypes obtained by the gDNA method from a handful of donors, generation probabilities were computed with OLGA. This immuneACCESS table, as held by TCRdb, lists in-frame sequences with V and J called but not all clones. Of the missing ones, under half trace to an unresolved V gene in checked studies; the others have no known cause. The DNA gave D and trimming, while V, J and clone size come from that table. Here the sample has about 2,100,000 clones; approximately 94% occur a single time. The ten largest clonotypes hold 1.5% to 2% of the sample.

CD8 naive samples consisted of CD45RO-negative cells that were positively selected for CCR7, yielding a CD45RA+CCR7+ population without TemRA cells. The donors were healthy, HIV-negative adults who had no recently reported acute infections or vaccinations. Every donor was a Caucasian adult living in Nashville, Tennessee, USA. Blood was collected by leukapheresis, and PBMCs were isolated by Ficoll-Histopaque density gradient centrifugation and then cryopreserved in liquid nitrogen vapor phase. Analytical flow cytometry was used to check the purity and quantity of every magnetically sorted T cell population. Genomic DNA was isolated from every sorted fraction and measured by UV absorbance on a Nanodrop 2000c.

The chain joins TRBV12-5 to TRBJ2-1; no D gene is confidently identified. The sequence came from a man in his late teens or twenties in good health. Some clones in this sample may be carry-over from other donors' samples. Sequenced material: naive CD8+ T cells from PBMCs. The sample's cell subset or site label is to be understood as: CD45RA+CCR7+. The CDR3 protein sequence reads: CASGLASYNEQFF. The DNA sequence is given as TGTGCTAGTGGTTTGGCCAGTTACAATGAGCAGTTCTTC.